The table lists the clone carrying this T cell receptor (beta chain) with many counts. Its cognate antigen is unknown. These data belong to a study of regulatory T cells in long-lasting Graves disease. Study background: Prior antithyroid drug treatment in newly diagnosed Graves' patients lasted under 3 months. Study observations and caveats: Persistent disease was characterized by preferential usage of TRBV28, TRBJ1-2 and TRBJ2-5.

Combining iRepertoire HTBI primers with Arm-PCR of CDR3 regions, the authors built TCR beta libraries. TCRdb analysed the multiplex PCR reads with MiXCR anew, one entry per CDR3 protein. The sample yields hundreds of thousands of distinct CDR3 sequences, about 16% seen once. Sample time point: newly diagnosed GD, antithyroid drugs for less than 3 months. The authors made the TCR library using RNA they extracted from PBMCs. Patients with Graves' disease were diagnosed by American Thyroid Association guidelines. Germline V gives CDR1 SGHAT, CDR2 FQNNGV. The junction had 11 bases not matched to a gene; V was cut back by 8 bases and J by 7 bases. The CDR3 is 15 amino acids.

This clonotype originated in a female donor with Graves disease. The V and J genes are TRBV11-2 and TRBJ2-5; 12 bases map to TRBD1. The sample consisted of peripheral blood mononuclear cells (PBMCs), taken at new diagnosis, from a patient treated with antithyroid drugs. CDR3 in DNA: TGTGCCAGCCCCCGAATCGGGACAGGGGGCATGACCCAGTACTTC. Translating gives CASPRIGTGGMTQYF.